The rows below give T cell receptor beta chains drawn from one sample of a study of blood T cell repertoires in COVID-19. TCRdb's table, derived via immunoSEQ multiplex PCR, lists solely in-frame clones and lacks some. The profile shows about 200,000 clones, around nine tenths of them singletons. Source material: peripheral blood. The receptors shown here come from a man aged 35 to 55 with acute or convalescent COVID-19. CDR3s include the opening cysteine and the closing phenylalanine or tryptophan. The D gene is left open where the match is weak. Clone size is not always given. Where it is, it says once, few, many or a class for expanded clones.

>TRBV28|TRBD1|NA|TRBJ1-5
CASSLRQGNQPQHF
TGTGCCAGCAGTCTCCGACAGGGGAATCAGCCCCAGCATTTT
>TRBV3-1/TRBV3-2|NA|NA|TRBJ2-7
CASSLLAYEQYF
TGTGCCAGCAGCCTTCTCGCCTACGAGCAGTACTTC
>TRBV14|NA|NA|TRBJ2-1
CASSQEGAWGLGDNEQFF
TGTGCCAGCAGCCAAGAGGGCGCCTGGGGTCTCGGGGACAATGAGCAGTTCTTC
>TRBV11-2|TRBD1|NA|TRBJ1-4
CASSFTRQGAKEKLFF
TGTGCCAGCAGCTTTACCCGCCAGGGGGCGAAGGAAAAACTGTTTTTT
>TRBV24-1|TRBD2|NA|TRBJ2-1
CATSDFHSGTTYNEQFF
TGTGCCACCAGTGACTTTCACTCCGGGACTACCTACAATGAGCAGTTCTTC
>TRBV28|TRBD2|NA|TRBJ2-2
CASSLSGLAGNTGELFF
TGTGCCAGCAGTTTAAGTGGACTAGCGGGGAACACCGGGGAGCTGTTTTTT
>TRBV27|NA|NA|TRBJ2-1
CASSLGGGSYNEQFF
TGTGCCAGCAGTTTAGGGGGAGGCTCCTACAATGAGCAGTTCTTC
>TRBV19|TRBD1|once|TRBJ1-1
CASSIGTGSLNTEAFF
TGTGCCAGTAGTATCGGGACAGGGTCTTTGAACACTGAAGCTTTCTTT
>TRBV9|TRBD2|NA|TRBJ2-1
CASSKSGGSYNEQFF
TGTGCCAGCAGTAAAAGCGGGGGGTCCTACAATGAGCAGTTCTTC
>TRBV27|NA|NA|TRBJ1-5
CASGAAQGYNQPQHF
TGTGCCAGCGGGGCCGCTCAGGGCTACAATCAGCCCCAGCATTTT
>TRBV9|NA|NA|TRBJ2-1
CASSSLLPGVTHEQFF
TGTGCCAGCAGCAGCCTCTTGCCGGGGGTTACACATGAGCAGTTCTTC
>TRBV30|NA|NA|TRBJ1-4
CASMAEEEKLFF
TGTGCCTCGATGGCAGAGGAAGAAAAACTGTTTTTT
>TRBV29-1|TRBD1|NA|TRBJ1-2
CSVLGQGGGYTF
TGCAGCGTGCTAGGACAGGGAGGGGGCTACACCTTC
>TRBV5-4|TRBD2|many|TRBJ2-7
CASSLAGRATNHEQYF
TGTGCCAGCAGCTTGGCCGGGAGGGCCACTAACCACGAGCAGTACTTC
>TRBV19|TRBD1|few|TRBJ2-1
CASSRGLPAYGNEQFF
TGTGCCAGTAGCAGGGGGCTGCCCGCCTACGGCAATGAGCAGTTCTTC
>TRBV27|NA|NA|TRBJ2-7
CASSHTRVSYEQYF
TGTGCCAGCTCCCACACTCGGGTCTCCTACGAGCAGTACTTC
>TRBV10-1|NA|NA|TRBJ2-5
CASSESGVQETQYF
TGCGCCAGCAGTGAATCGGGGGTCCAAGAGACCCAGTACTTC
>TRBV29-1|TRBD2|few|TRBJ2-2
CSVATGEGEAGELFF
TGCAGCGTTGCAACGGGGGAGGGAGAGGCCGGGGAGCTGTTTTTT
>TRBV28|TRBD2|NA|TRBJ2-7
CASSLGGSSYEQYF
TGTGCCAGCAGTTTAGGCGGGAGCTCCTACGAGCAGTACTTC
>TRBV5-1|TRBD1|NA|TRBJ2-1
CASSGQGALSYNEQFF
TGCGCCAGCAGTGGACAGGGAGCCCTCTCCTACAATGAGCAGTTCTTC
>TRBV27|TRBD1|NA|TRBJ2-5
CASSRDSQETQYF
TGTGCCAGCAGCCGGGACAGCCAAGAGACCCAGTACTTC
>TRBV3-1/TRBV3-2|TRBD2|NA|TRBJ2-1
CASSQEGGGRGYNEQFF
TGTGCCAGCAGCCAAGAAGGTGGCGGGAGGGGATACAATGAGCAGTTCTTC
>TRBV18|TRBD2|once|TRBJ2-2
CASSPVLAGTFNTGELFF
TGTGCCAGCTCACCTGTTCTAGCGGGGACATTTAACACCGGGGAGCTGTTTTTT
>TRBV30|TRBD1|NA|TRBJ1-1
CAWSDRGSNTEAFF
TGTGCCTGGAGTGACAGGGGATCGAACACTGAAGCTTTCTTT